Here is one T cell receptor (beta chain) with its context. Its antigen has not been determined. No base quality values were provided; no much bigger clone lies one nucleotide off. Stable Graves' hyperthyroidism was defined as the absence of progression to ophthalmopathy over 18 months of follow-up. Hyperthyroidism patients were aged 18 to 65 years and newly diagnosed, with disease duration of less than 2 months. Exclusion was applied to patients with uncontrolled infections, other autoimmune diseases, pregnancy or lactation. Diagnoses were established on the basis of clinical symptoms, serum thyroxine and TRAb, thyroid ultrasound, and orbital computed tomography. PBMCs were separated from about 10 ml of fresh peripheral blood using Ficoll-Paque density gradient centrifugation. Trizol reagent was used to extract total RNA, and RNA quality was then checked on an Agilent 2100 Bioanalyzer. Trimming at the junction amounts to 5 bases on V and 7 bases on J, and the germline ends lie 24 bases apart. The CDR3 starts with the cysteine, ends with the phenylalanine, and has 17 residues. CDR3 DNA is the only sequence kept; it has 51 bases, read in frame from the first base. For CDR1 and CDR2, the germline V gene lists SGHTA and FQGTGA.

The data belong to a study of T cells in Graves' hyperthyroidism and ophthalmopathy (dated 2019 in TCRdb). With respect to the entire study: Peripheral blood was collected at initial diagnosis, before any treatment. For training and testing, the 100 or so patients in the discovery cohort were randomly divided in a 7:3 ratio. In about 6 Graves' hyperthyroidism patients, the study also compared T-cell repertoires from thyroid tissue with T-cell repertoires from blood. Whether ophthalmopathy could be predicted prospectively was tested in an independent validation cohort made up of about 18 hyperthyroidism patients plus 17 patients who later progressed to ophthalmopathy. A discovery cohort of roughly 100 patients, roughly 45 with Graves' ophthalmopathy and under 60 with stable Graves' hyperthyroidism, was used to find distinguishing TCR V-J signatures. After sampling, hyperthyroidism patients received methimazole starting at 30 mg daily, and ophthalmopathy patients received high-dose intravenous methylprednisolone. The paper describes TCR Vbeta CDR3 sequencing of more than 120 peripheral blood samples, made up of roughly 40 ophthalmopathy patients, over 70 hyperthyroidism patients and some 17 progressor patients. Broad study findings and their caveats: Most expanded thyroid clonotypes (frequency above 0.001) were also detected in blood, suggesting blood repertoires may reflect thyroid immune responses. In validation, progression to ophthalmopathy was predicted by the model with nearly 71% sensitivity and 72% to 85% specificity, a median of 6.5 months before onset. No statistical method was used to fix the sample size in advance, and group allocation was not hidden from the investigators. Ophthalmopathy was separated from stable hyperthyroidism by a 13 V-J signature model, with 87.88% sensitivity and 81% to 82% specificity obtained in cross-validation and 80%/75% obtained in testing.

TCR beta CDR3 regions were amplified from RNA transcripts. The first round of RT-PCR for the TCR CDR3 was performed with the HTBI primer set and the Qiagen OneStep RT-PCR kit. The libraries were constructed in a second round of multiplex PCR and then size-selected and purified. Sequencing of the libraries was done on an Illumina HiSeq2000 using paired-end 100 bp reads. Per the original workflow: SOAPnuke was used to process the raw data, removing reads that contained adapters or uncalled bases, had a mean Phred below 15, or lacked an exact match to the constant primer or identifier. High-quality paired reads were merged with COPE v1.2.5, and unique nucleotide sequences were defined as clonotypes. Clonotypes were aligned to IMGT TRBV, TRBD and TRBJ reference segments using MiTCR v1.1. Analysis was restricted to V-J combinations with a frequency above 0.0001, which covered about 99% of repertoires. The TCS score was defined as the ratio of F50 (clonal expansion) to E x V (chaos), calculated using BLOSUM62-based TCRdist between CDR3 peptides within each V-J. Welch's t-statistics and random forest reduced some 510 V-J features to roughly 13, which were used in a naive Bayes classifier (R e1071). TCRdb trimmed public reads at Q25 via fastp, called clones via MiXCR and kept in-frame beta chains. Identical CDR3 protein sequences are pooled into one entry, listed with their most common genes and DNA. TCRdb's processing, not the authors', yielded these V and J calls. For this sample there are more than 350,000 distinct CDR3 sequences; 15% appear just once. The ten largest clones take up approximately 32% of the sample.

The chain was built from TRBV7-3 and TRBJ2-1, with TRBD2 tentatively as D gene (6 bases match). Input material: blood. This receptor was taken from a woman aged 25-40 years with Graves' hyperthyroidism. The DNA reads as follows: TGTGCCAGCAGCCGGTCCAGCCCCGGCTTCGGAGGGAATGAGCAGTTCTTC. Translated, this gives CASSRSSPGFGGNEQFF.